This T cell receptor (beta chain) was recorded in a study of spatial heterogeneity in lung cancer (dated by TCRdb to between 2018 and 2021). Turning to the overall study: More beta-chain than alpha-chain transcripts were consistently detected, likely reflecting higher beta-chain transcript abundance. The study quantitatively compared TCR alpha and beta repertoires across multiple tumor regions, matched nontumor lung and blood in non-small cell lung cancer. At surgery, over 200 tumor regions, roughly 62 matched nontumor lung samples and 56 PBMC samples were TCR-sequenced for both alpha and beta chains. TCR repertoire features were related to nonsynonymous mutation counts determined by whole-exome sequencing of tumor tissue. In the raw uncorrected reads, each unique combination of TCR and UMI appeared more than ten times on average. Broad study findings and their caveats: Confirming at a functional level the hypothesis that regional TCRs recognize regional mutations was considered to require additional single-cell paired TCR alpha and beta sequencing. Ubiquitous expanded tumor TCRs showed up in blood more often at tumor resection than at routine follow-up.

Trimming at the junction amounts to 4 bases on V and 0 bases on J, and the germline ends lie 11 bases apart. From the cysteine through the phenylalanine, the CDR3 covers 14 amino acids. Only the CDR3 region is kept as DNA, spanning 42 bases read in frame from base 1. Per the germline V gene, SQVTM is the CDR1 and ANQGSEA is the CDR2. The time point label corresponds to: sample taken at primary tumor resection. Without any cell sorting, TCR sequencing was performed on whole RNA extracted either from tumor and nontumor lung tissue or from cryopreserved PBMC samples. Samples were obtained from 65 to 90 patients with early-stage, untreated non-small cell lung cancer from the lung TRACERx cohort. A patient was chosen for TCR sequencing only when enough RNA was available from at least two tumor regions. The method behind the library was 5' RACE. These reads were obtained on a NextSeq 500. In the TCR library protocol, a unique molecular identifier was attached to each TCR cDNA molecule so that PCR and sequencing errors could be corrected. For the original study's pipeline: Decombinator tools were used for TCR identification, UMI-based error correction and CDR3 extraction. Expanded TCRs were defined as those above a frequency of 2 per 1,000, corresponding to the top 1% of the tumor frequency distribution. Renyi diversity was computed with the R vegan package after each repertoire had been subsampled 100 times to 5,000 TCRs. CDR3 similarity networks were built from amino acid triplet string-kernel similarity, connecting CDR3s with pairwise similarity above 0.82. In-frame beta chains were kept once TCRdb had trimmed the public reads at Q25 with fastp and called clones with MiXCR. Duplicate CDR3 protein sequences are folded into a single record with the most common DNA and genes. These V and J calls rely on TCRdb rather than the paper's analysis. Recorded for this sample are about 17,000 distinct CDR3 sequences; 20% to 25% of them occurred a single time. Of the sample, approximately 18% falls within the top ten clones.

This clonotype came up many times. What this receptor recognizes is not known. Base-call qualities are not available, and no considerably larger clone is one nucleotide away. The chain couples TRBV29-1 to TRBJ2-3; TRBD1 is a weak D gene call, 6 bases matching. This material consisted of PBMCs, taken at surgery. This receptor was identified in a female donor with early-stage non-small cell lung cancer. The base sequence is TGCAGCGTTGGGAGTGGACAGAGCACAGATACGCAGTATTTT. Protein translation: CSVGSGQSTDTQYF.